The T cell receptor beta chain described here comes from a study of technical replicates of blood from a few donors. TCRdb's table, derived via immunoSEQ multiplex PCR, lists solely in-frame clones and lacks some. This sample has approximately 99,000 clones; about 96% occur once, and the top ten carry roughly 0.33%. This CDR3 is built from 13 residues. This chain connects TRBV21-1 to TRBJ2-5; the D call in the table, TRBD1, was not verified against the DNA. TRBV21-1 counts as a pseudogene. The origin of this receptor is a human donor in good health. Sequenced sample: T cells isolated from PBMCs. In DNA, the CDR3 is TGTGCCAGCAGCAGGGGCAGGGAAACGACCCAGTACTTC. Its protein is CASSRGRETTQYF.